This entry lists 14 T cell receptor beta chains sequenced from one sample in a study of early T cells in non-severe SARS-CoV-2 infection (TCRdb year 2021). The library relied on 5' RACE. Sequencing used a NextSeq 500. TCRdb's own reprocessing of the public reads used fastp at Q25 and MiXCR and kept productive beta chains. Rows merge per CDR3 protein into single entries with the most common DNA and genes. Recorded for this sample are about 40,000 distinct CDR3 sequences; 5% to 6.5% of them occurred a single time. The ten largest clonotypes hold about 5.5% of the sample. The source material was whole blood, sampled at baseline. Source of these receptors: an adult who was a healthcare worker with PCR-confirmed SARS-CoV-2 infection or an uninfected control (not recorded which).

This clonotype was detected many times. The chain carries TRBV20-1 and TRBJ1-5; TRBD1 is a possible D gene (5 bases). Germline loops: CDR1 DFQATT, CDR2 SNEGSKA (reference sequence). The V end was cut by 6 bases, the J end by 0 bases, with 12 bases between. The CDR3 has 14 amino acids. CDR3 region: CSARTLYSNQPQHF. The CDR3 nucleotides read TGCAGTGCCAGGACACTTTATAGCAATCAGCCCCAGCATTTT.

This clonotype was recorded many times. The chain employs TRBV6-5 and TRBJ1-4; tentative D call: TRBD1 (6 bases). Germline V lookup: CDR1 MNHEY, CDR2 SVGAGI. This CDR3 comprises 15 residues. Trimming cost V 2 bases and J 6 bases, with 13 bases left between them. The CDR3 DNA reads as TGTGCCAGCAGTTACAGTGGAGGACAGTATGAAAAACTGTTTTTT. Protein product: CASSYSGGQYEKLFF.

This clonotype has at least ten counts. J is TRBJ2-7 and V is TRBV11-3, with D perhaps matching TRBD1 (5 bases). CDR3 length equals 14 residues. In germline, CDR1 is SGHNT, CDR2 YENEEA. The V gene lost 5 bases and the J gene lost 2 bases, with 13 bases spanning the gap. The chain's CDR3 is CASSPQGLPYEQYF. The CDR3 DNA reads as TGTGCCAGCAGCCCTCAGGGTCTACCCTACGAGCAGTACTTC.

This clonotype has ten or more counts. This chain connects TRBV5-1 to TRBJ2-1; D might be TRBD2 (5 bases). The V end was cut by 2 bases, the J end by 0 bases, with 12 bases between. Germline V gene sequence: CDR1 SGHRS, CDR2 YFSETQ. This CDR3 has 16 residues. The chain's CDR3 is CASSLGGSSSYNEQFF. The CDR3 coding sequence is TGCGCCAGCAGCTTAGGCGGGTCGAGCTCCTACAATGAGCAGTTCTTC.

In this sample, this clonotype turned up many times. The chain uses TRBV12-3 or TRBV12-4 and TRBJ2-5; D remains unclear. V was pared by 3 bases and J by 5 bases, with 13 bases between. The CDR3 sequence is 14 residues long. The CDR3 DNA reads TGTGCCAGCAGTTTCCGGCCGCCTGGGGAGACCCAGTACTTC. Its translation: CASSFRPPGETQYF.

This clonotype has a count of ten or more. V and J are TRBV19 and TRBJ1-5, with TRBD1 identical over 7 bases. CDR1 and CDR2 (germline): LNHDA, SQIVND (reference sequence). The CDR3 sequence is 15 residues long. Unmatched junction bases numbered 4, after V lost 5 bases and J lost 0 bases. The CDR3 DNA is TGTGCCAGTAGTGCGGGACAGTATAGCAATCAGCCCCAGCATTTT. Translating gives CASSAGQYSNQPQHF.

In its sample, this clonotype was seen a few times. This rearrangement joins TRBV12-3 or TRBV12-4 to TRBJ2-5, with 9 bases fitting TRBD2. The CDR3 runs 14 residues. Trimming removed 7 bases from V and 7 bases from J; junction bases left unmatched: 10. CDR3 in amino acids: CASTQSAGGGTQYF. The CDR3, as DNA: TGTGCCAGCACCCAGTCGGCGGGAGGGGGGACCCAGTACTTC.

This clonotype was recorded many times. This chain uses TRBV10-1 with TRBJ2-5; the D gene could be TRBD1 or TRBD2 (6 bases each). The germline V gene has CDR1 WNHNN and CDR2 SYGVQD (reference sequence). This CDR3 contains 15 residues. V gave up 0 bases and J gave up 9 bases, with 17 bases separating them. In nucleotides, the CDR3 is TGCGCCAGCAGTGAGTCACGTGGGGGGCCCTCGGCCCAGTACTTC. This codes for CASSESRGGPSAQYF.

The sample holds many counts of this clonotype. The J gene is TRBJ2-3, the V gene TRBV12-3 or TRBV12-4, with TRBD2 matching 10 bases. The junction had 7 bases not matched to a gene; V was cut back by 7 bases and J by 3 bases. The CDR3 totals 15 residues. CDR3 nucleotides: TGTGCCAGCACCCCTAGCGGGAGATCTACAGATACGCAGTATTTT. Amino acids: CASTPSGRSTDTQYF.

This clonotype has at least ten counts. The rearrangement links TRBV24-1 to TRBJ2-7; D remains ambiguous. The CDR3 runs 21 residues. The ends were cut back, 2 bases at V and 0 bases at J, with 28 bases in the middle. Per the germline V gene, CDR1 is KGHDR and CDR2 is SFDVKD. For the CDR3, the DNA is TGTGCCACCAGTGATTATGTCGAGGCGGCGAAGTTTCAACCGAGCTCCTACGAGCAGTACTTC. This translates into CATSDYVEAAKFQPSSYEQYF.

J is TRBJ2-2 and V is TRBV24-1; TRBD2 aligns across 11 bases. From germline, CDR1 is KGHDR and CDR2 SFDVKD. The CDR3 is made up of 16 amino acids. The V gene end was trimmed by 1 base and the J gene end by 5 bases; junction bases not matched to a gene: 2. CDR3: CATSDFGTSGTGELFF. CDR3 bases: TGTGCCACCAGTGATTTTGGGACTAGCGGTACCGGGGAGCTGTTTTTT.

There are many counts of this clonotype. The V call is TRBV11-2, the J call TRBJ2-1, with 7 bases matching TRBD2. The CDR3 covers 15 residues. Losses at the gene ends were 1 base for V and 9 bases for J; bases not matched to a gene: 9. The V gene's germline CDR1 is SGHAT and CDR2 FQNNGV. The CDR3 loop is CASSLGGAGVTEQFF. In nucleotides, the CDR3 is TGTGCCAGCAGCTTAGGCGGCGCGGGAGTGACTGAGCAGTTCTTC.

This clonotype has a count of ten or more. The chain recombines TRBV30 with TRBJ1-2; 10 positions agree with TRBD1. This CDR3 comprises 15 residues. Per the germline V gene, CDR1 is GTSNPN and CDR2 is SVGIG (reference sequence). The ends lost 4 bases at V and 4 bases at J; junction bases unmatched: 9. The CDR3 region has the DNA TGTGCCTGGACCCCGGGACAGGGGCGAAGCTATGGCTACACCTTC. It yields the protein CAWTPGQGRSYGYTF.

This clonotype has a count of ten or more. The chain's CDR3 is CASSPQLVAGGLGEQFF. CDR3 coding DNA: TGTGCCAGCAGCCCCCAACTGGTAGCGGGAGGACTGGGTGAGCAGTTCTTC. The chain carries TRBV7-9 and TRBJ2-1, with TRBD2 matching 10 bases. CDR1 SEHNR and CDR2 FQNEAQ come from the germline V gene (reference sequence). The CDR3 has 17 amino acids. J gave up 9 bases and V 5 bases, and 16 bases lay outside the gene matches. The full variable domain, rest sourced from reference TRBV7-9 and TRBJ2-1, is DTGVSQNPRHKITKRGQNVTFRCDPISEHNRLYWYRQTLGQGPEFLTYFQNEAQLEKSRLLSDRFSAERPKGSFSTLEIQRTEQGDSAMYLCASSPQLVAGGLGEQFFGPGTRLTVL.